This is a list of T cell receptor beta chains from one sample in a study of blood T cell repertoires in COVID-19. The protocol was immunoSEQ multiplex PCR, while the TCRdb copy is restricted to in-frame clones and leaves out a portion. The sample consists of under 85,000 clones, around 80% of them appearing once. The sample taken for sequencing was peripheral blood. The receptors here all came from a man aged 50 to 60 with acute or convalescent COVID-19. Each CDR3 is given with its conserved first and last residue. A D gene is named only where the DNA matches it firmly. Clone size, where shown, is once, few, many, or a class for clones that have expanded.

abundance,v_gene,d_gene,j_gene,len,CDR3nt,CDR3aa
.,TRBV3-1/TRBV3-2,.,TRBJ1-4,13,TGTGCCAGCAGCCAAGACGGCGGTGGTAAACTGTTTTTT,CASSQDGGGKLFF
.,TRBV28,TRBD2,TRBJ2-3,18,TGTGCCAGCAGTTTATTCGAACTAGCGGATGTAAGGACAGATACGCAGTATTTT,CASSLFELADVRTDTQYF
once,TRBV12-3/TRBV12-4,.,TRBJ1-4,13,TGTGCCAGCAGTTGGTCCAGTGGTGAAAAACTGTTTTTT,CASSWSSGEKLFF
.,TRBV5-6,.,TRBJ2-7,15,TGTGCCAGCAGCTTGGGTCAGCGTAAGACCTACGAGCAGTACTTC,CASSLGQRKTYEQYF
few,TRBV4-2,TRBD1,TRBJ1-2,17,TGTGCCAGCAGCCCGACGTACACGGGACAGGGGTTCTATGGCTACACCTTC,CASSPTYTGQGFYGYTF
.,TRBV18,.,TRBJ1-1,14,TGTGCCAGCTCACCAAGTGCAGGGTCCACTGAAGCTTTCTTT,CASSPSAGSTEAFF
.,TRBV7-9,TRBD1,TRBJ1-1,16,TGTGCCAGCAGCTTCGGACAGGGAGGAGGTAACACTGAAGCTTTCTTT,CASSFGQGGGNTEAFF
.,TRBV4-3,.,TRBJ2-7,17,TGCGCCAGCAGCCAAGATTCGAGTCCAAGAAGCTCCTACGAGCAGTACTTC,CASSQDSSPRSSYEQYF
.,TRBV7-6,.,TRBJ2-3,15,TGTGCCAGCAGCTTAGTGGGTGGGGGCGCGGATACGCAGTATTTT,CASSLVGGGADTQYF
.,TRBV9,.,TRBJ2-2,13,TGTGCCAGCAGCGTAGCTAGTACCGGGGAGCTGTTTTTT,CASSVASTGELFF
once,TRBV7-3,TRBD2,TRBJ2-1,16,TGTGCCAGCAGCCCGCGGGCGGGAGGGCCCCGGGGTGAGCAGTTCTTC,CASSPRAGGPRGEQFF
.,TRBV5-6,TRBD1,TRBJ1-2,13,TGTGCCAGCAGTACAGGGGGCGAGTATGGCTACACCTTC,CASSTGGEYGYTF
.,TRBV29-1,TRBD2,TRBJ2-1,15,TGCAGCGTTGAAGGGAGAGCGGGGGCGTGGGGTGAGCAGTTCTTC,CSVEGRAGAWGEQFF
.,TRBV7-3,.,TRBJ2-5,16,TGTGCCAGCAGCTTAGGTGGTCGACATATCCAAGAGACCCAGTACTTC,CASSLGGRHIQETQYF
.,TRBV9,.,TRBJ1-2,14,TGTGCCAGCAGCGTAGGTTCCGGGTCCGATGGCTACACCTTC,CASSVGSGSDGYTF
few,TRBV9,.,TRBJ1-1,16,TGTGCCAGCAGCGTAGCCCCCGTCCGCGGGAACACTGAAGCTTTCTTT,CASSVAPVRGNTEAFF
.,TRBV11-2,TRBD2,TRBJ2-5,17,TGTGCCAGCAGCCCTGGGACTAGCGGGGATATACAAGAGACCCAGTACTTC,CASSPGTSGDIQETQYF
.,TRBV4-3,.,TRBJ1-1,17,TGCGCCAGCAGTGGGGGGGGATTGGGACGCATAAACACTGAAGCTTTCTTT,CASSGGGLGRINTEAFF
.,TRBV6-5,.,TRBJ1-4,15,TGTGCCAGCAGTTACTCGGCAGGGCAAAGCGAAAAACTGTTTTTT,CASSYSAGQSEKLFF
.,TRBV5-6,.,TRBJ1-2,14,TGTGCCAGCAGCTTGAGGGGGTCCAACTATGGCTACACCTTC,CASSLRGSNYGYTF
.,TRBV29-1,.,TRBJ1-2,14,TGCAGCGTTGAGTGGCAGGCGTTTAACTATGGCTACACCTTC,CSVEWQAFNYGYTF
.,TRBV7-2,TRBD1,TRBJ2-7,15,TGTGCCAGCAGCTTAGCTGGACAGGGGGCGAACGAGCAGTACTTC,CASSLAGQGANEQYF
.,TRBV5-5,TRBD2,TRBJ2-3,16,TGTGCCAGCAGCTTGGATCTAGCGGGAGCCGCAGATACGCAGTATTTT,CASSLDLAGAADTQYF
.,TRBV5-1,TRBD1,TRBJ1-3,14,TGCGCCAGCAGCTTGGCAAGGCAGGGGGCCGCCATATATTTT,CASSLARQGAAIYF
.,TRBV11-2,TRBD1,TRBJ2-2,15,TGTGCCAGCAGCTCTAACAGGGGGCCCACCGGGGAGCTGTTTTTT,CASSSNRGPTGELFF
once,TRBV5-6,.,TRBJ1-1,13,TGTGCCAGCAGCTTCGACAGCAACACTGAAGCTTTCTTT,CASSFDSNTEAFF
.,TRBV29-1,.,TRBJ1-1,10,TGCAGCGCGGGGGAGTTTGAAGCTTTCTTT,CSAGEFEAFF
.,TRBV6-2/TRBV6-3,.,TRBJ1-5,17,TGTGCCAGCAGTTATTCCTCGGGACAACGGAGCAATCAGCCCCAGCATTTT,CASSYSSGQRSNQPQHF
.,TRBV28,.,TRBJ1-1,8,TGTGCCAGCGGCGAAGCTTTCTTT,CASGEAFF
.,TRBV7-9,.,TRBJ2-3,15,TGTGCCAGCAGCTTAGGTCAGAGAGGGACAGATACGCAGTATTTT,CASSLGQRGTDTQYF
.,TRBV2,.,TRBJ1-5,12,TGTGCCAGCAGTGGAGTCGCGGCCCCCCAGCATTTT,CASSGVAAPQHF
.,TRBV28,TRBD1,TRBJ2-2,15,TGTGCCAGCAGTACGGGACAGACGAACACCGGGGAGCTGTTTTTT,CASSTGQTNTGELFF
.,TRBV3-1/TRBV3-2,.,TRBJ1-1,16,TGTGCCAGCAGCCAGAACGAGGCCCCTGGGAACACTGAAGCTTTCTTT,CASSQNEAPGNTEAFF
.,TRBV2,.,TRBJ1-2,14,TGTGCCAGCAGTGAAGGGCAGGGGATAGGTGGCTACACCTTC,CASSEGQGIGGYTF
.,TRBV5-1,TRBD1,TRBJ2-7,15,TGCGCCAGCAGCTGGGACCGGGACAGGGGCTACGAGCAGTACTTC,CASSWDRDRGYEQYF
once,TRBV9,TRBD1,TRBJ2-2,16,TGTGCCAGCAGCGTAGTACAGGGGGTTACCACCGGGGAGCTGTTTTTT,CASSVVQGVTTGELFF
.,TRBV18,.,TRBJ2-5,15,TGTGCCAGCTCACCAGGGCAAATTAACCAAGAGACCCAGTACTTC,CASSPGQINQETQYF
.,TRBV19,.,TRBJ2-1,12,TGTGCCAGTAGTTGGTCAGGCAATGAGCAGTTCTTC,CASSWSGNEQFF
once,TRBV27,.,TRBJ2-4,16,TGTGCCAGCAGTTCACTAGATAGTCGGGTTAGGAACATTCAGTACTTC,CASSSLDSRVRNIQYF
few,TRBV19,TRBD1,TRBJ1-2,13,TGTGCCAGTCAGGGGGTTGGAGACTATGGCTACACCTTC,CASQGVGDYGYTF
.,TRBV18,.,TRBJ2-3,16,TGTGCCAGCTCACCACGGAGGGCAGGCGGGACAGATACGCAGTATTTT,CASSPRRAGGTDTQYF
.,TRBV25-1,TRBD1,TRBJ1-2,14,TGTGCCAGCAGTGTGGACAGGGGTCCGAGGGGCTACACCTTC,CASSVDRGPRGYTF
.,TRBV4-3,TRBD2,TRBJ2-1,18,TGCGCCAGCAGCCAAGATCGGACTAGCGGGAGGGCCGTGGATGAGCAGTTCTTC,CASSQDRTSGRAVDEQFF
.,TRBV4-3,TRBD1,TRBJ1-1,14,TGCGCCAGCGCGCAAGATAGGGCAGGGGGTGAAGCTTTCTTT,CASAQDRAGGEAFF
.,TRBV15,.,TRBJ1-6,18,TGTGCCACCAGCAGAGATTCCACTGACAAGGCTGGGAATTCACCCCTCCACTTT,CATSRDSTDKAGNSPLHF
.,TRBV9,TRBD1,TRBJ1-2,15,TGTGCCAGCAGCCTCGGGACAGCGGCTAACTATGGCTACACCTTC,CASSLGTAANYGYTF
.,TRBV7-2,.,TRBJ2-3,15,TGTGCCAGCAGCCCCCGGGACACCCGCACAGATACGCAGTATTTT,CASSPRDTRTDTQYF
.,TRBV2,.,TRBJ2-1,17,TGTGCCAGCATTCGGTCTCGGGGGATTAGCGGAAGGAATGAGCAGTTCTTC,CASIRSRGISGRNEQFF
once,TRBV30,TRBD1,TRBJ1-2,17,TGTGCCTGGAGGGGTCCCGGGACAGGGGGCGGTGGCTATGGCTACACCTTC,CAWRGPGTGGGGYGYTF
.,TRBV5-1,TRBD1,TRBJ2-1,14,TGCGCCAGCAGCCTTGGACAGGGGGGCAATGAGCAGTTCTTC,CASSLGQGGNEQFF
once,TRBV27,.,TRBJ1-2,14,TGTGCCAGCAGTTCGCTAGAGGGTGGCTATGGCTACACCTTC,CASSSLEGGYGYTF
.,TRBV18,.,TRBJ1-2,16,TGTGCCAGCTCACCTACATCTCCGGCAGGAAACTATGGCTACACCTTC,CASSPTSPAGNYGYTF
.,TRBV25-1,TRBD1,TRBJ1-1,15,TGTGCCAGCAGTGATTCCCGGACAGGGGGCAGACGAGCTTTCTTT,CASSDSRTGGRRAFF
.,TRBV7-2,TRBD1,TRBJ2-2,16,TGTGCCAGCAGCTTAGCCCAGGGGGCGAACACCGGGGAGCTGTTTTTT,CASSLAQGANTGELFF
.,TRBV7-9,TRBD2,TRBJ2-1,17,TGTGCCAGCAGCGACCCGACTAGCCGGGGGGGGAACAATGAGCAGTTCTTC,CASSDPTSRGGNNEQFF
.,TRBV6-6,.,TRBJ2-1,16,TGTGCCAGCAGTTACAAGGGGGAGAGGATCAGCAATGAGCAGTTCTTC,CASSYKGERISNEQFF
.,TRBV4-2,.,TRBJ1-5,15,TGTGCCAGCAGCCAAGATGTCGGGGACAATCAGCCCCAGCATTTT,CASSQDVGDNQPQHF